A single sample is the source of the 22 T cell receptor beta chains below, sequenced in a study of T cell clusters in autoimmune cytopenias. Tens of thousands of genome equivalents of blood DNA were amplified for TRB. TRB was amplified by touch-down multiplex PCR, primer pools A and B combined. TCRdb re-called the multiplex PCR reads; every CDR3 protein appears as one record, without DNA. The sample spans over a thousand distinct CDR3 sequences; the ten largest clones claim around 32%. Sequencing input: peripheral blood. The receptors come from a human donor with an autoimmune cytopenia or autoimmune hepatitis (not recorded which).

This clonotype ranks as large in terms of frequency. The chain recombines TRBV6-5 with TRBJ2-7; TCRdb proposes TRBD1, but this gene call is untestable without DNA. The CDR3 is 16 amino acids. Germline CDR1 MNHEY, CDR2 SVGAGI. The CDR3 sequence: CASSAPRDRGFDEQYF.

The rearrangement joins TRBV5-6 to TRBJ1-1. The CDR3 length is 16 residues. Germline V gene sequence: CDR1 SGHDT, CDR2 YYEEEE. CDR3 residues: CASSLYYTSRMTEAFF.

The V call is TRBV12-3 or TRBV12-4, the J call TRBJ2-7; TCRdb names TRBD2, which stays unverified in the absence of DNA. This CDR3 is built from 15 residues. The CDR3 here is CASRKEAGGFYEQYF.

The V and J genes are TRBV19 and TRBJ2-2; TCRdb's D gene call, TRBD2, goes unchecked for lack of DNA. Germline V lookup: CDR1 LNHDA, CDR2 SQIVND (reference sequence). The CDR3 contains 19 residues. CDR3 region: CASSRARLAGGPNTGELFF.

This clonotype is classed as medium-sized by frequency. The genes are TRBV29-1 and TRBJ1-2; TCRdb selects TRBD1, and the lack of DNA leaves this call unchecked. This CDR3 has 13 amino acids. Germline V gives CDR1 SQVTM, CDR2 ANQGSEA. The CDR3 loop is CSVAPGQGGGYTF.

This clonotype is medium-sized (0.01 to 0.1%) by frequency. The rearrangement links TRBV13 to TRBJ1-2. In germline, CDR1 is PRHDT, CDR2 FYEKMQ (reference sequence). This CDR3 is built from 13 residues. The CDR3: CASSPERGYGYTF.

This clonotype is classed as medium-sized (0.01 to 0.1%) by frequency. CDR3 region: CASSIDRGQGSGANVLTF. The chain uses TRBV19 and TRBJ2-6. CDR1 is LNHDA, CDR2 SQIVND, per germline (reference sequence). This CDR3 has 18 amino acids.

This clonotype registers medium-sized by frequency. The chain has TRBV20-1 and TRBJ2-7; TCRdb's assignment of TRBD2 cannot be checked, as there is no DNA. This CDR3 is built from 15 residues. Per the germline V gene, CDR1 is DFQATT and CDR2 is SNEGSKA (reference sequence). The CDR3 loop is CSARDPAGRIYEQYF.

Considering frequency, this clonotype is medium-sized. The chain joins TRBV6-5 to TRBJ1-3. The germline CDR1 and CDR2 sequences are MNHEY and SVGAGI. This CDR3 is 15 amino acids long. CDR3 loop: CASSEPRTPGNTIYF.

This clonotype is labeled large based on frequency. This rearrangement joins TRBV29-1 to TRBJ1-2. The CDR3 sequence is 12 residues long. Germline V CDR1 and CDR2: SQVTM, ANQGSEA. The CDR3 loop is CSVGDGSYGYTF.

Considering frequency, this clonotype is medium-sized. V usage is TRBV19 and J usage is TRBJ2-7; the D call from TCRdb, TRBD1, cannot be confirmed without DNA. The CDR3 sequence is 13 residues long. CDR1 and CDR2 (germline): LNHDA, SQIVND (reference sequence). The CDR3 here is CASSHRGGNEQYF.

According to its frequency, this clonotype is medium-sized. The rearrangement links TRBV19 to TRBJ2-5; the D gene TCRdb calls, TRBD1, cannot be checked with no DNA. The CDR3 is made up of 13 amino acids. Germline V gene data show CDR1 as LNHDA and CDR2 as SQIVND (reference sequence). The CDR3 protein is CASSKGQEETQYF.

This chain connects TRBV6-2 or TRBV6-3 to TRBJ2-1; TCRdb designates TRBD2, a call that cannot be tested without DNA. The CDR3 sequence is 16 residues long. Germline assignment: CDR1 MNHEY and CDR2 SVGEGT. CDR3 residues: CASSYSLAGVPLEQFF.

The rearrangement joins TRBV10-3 to TRBJ1-1; checking the TCRdb D call of TRBD1 is not possible without DNA. The germline CDR1 and CDR2 sequences are ENHRY and SYGVKD. This CDR3 is built from 13 residues. The chain's CDR3 is CAAVGQADTEAFF.

According to its frequency, this clonotype is medium-sized. This chain links TRBV27 with TRBJ2-4; the TCRdb call, TRBD1, lacks DNA for checking. The CDR3 has 14 amino acids. CDR1 is MNHEY and CDR2 is SMNVEV in the germline V gene (reference sequence). The CDR3: CASKAGGTKNIQYF.

The gene calls are TRBV6-5 and TRBJ2-3; TCRdb picks TRBD2, but there is no DNA to check that call. The CDR3 covers 12 residues. Germline V gene data show CDR1 as MNHEY and CDR2 as SVGAGI. CDR3: CASSPTSGTQYF.

This clonotype is medium-sized by frequency. The chain links TRBV30 to TRBJ2-7; TCRdb reports TRBD1, a call that lacks DNA to check it against. Germline CDR1 is GTSNPN and CDR2 is SVGIG (reference sequence). The CDR3 extends over 15 amino acids. The CDR3 protein is CAWSPDRSFSYEQYF.

This clonotype is classed as medium-sized by frequency. The J gene is TRBJ2-3, the V gene TRBV5-5. This CDR3 region has 11 residues. The germline gives CDR1 SGHKS, CDR2 YYEKEE (reference sequence). CDR3 in amino acids: CASSLGYTQYF.

This clonotype is labeled large based on frequency. V and J are TRBV29-1 and TRBJ1-4; TCRdb proposes TRBD1, but this gene call is untestable without DNA. This CDR3 spans 11 amino acids. Germline assignment: CDR1 SQVTM and CDR2 ANQGSEA. CDR3 region: CSVRTDLKLFF.

Frequency places this clonotype as medium-sized (0.01 to 0.1%). The chain's CDR3 is CAWGGALGGYTF. The J gene is TRBJ1-2, the V gene TRBV30; TCRdb picks TRBD1, but there is no DNA to check that call. This CDR3 has 12 amino acids. Per germline, CDR1 GTSNPN and CDR2 SVGIG (reference sequence).

The chain couples TRBV10-3 to TRBJ1-4; TCRdb picks TRBD1, but there is no DNA to check that call. CDR1 is ENHRY and CDR2 is SYGVKD in the germline V gene. CDR3 length equals 17 residues. CDR3 sequence reads: CAISEGGRGRTNEKLFF.

Judged by frequency, this clonotype is large. The chain recombines TRBV29-1 with TRBJ1-1; with no DNA, the TCRdb D assignment of TRBD1 cannot be verified. Germline assignment: CDR1 SQVTM and CDR2 ANQGSEA. This CDR3 region has 11 residues. The CDR3 sequence: CSVVAGVVAFF.